Below are 6 T cell receptor beta chains sequenced from a single sample in a study of T cell responses to AZD1222 COVID-19 vaccine. Assay: immunoSEQ multiplex PCR; the TCRdb copy retains only in-frame clones and omits some. This repertoire shows more than 250,000 clones, 85% to 95% found once; its top ten account for roughly 0.5%. Sample: peripheral blood, taken on day 0 of AZD1222 vaccination. These receptors originate from an adult in good health.

The chain links TRBV5-1 to TRBJ1-1; weak D call: TRBD1 (6 bases). This CDR3 is built from 15 residues. CDR1 and CDR2 from the germline V gene are SGHRS and YFSETQ. V was clipped by 2 bases and J by 4 bases, with 15 bases between them. In DNA, the CDR3 is TGCGCCAGCAGCTTAACCACAGGGCTTGGCACTGAAGCTTTCTTT. It codes for CASSLTTGLGTEAFF.

The rearrangement joins TRBV7-2 to TRBJ1-2; D gene uncertain. The CDR3 loop spans 11 amino acids. The germline gives CDR1 SGHTA, CDR2 FQGNSA. Trimming pared 5 bases from V and 5 bases from J, leaving 6 bases between. CDR3 residues: CASSPDYGYTF. In DNA form, the CDR3 reads TGTGCCAGCAGCCCTGATTATGGCTACACCTTC.

This rearrangement joins TRBV28 to TRBJ1-5, with 7 bases fitting TRBD1. The V and J ends lost 7 bases and 3 bases, in that order; junction bases with no gene match: 6. Germline lookup yields CDR1 MDHEN and CDR2 SYDVKM. The CDR3 covers 14 residues. The CDR3 is CASTEGAFNQPQHF. CDR3 nucleotides: TGTGCCAGCACCGAGGGGGCGTTCAATCAGCCCCAGCATTTT.

This rearrangement joins TRBV6-5 to TRBJ2-2, with 7 nucleotides matching TRBD1. J was trimmed by 7 bases and V by 2 bases; bases with no gene match: 7. CDR1 is MNHEY and CDR2 is SVGAGI in the germline V gene. The CDR3 has 15 amino acids. For the CDR3, the DNA is TGTGCCAGCAGTTACGGGCCAGGGGGAAGCGGGGAGCTGTTTTTT. This encodes CASSYGPGGSGELFF.

The rearrangement joins TRBV7-8 to TRBJ1-6; D is unclear. This CDR3 region has 13 residues. V was clipped by 5 bases and J by 8 bases, with 10 bases between them. The germline V gene has CDR1 SGHVS and CDR2 FQNEAQ. The CDR3 region is CASSTALDSPLHF. CDR3 DNA sequence: TGTGCCAGCAGCACCGCTTTGGATTCACCCCTCCACTTT.

The chain recombines TRBV5-4 with TRBJ1-1; 11 bases map to TRBD1. The trim removed 5 bases at V and 5 bases at J, leaving 8 bases unmatched. This CDR3 is 15 amino acids long. Germline V gives CDR1 SGHNT, CDR2 YYREEE (reference sequence). CDR3 bases: TGTGCCAGCAGATTAAGGACAGGGGGCGAGACTGAAGCTTTCTTT. It is translated as CASRLRTGGETEAFF.